A selection of T cell receptor beta chains follows, all from one sample in a study of shared clonotypes between healthy human individuals. Repertoires were generated with immunoSEQ multiplex PCR, while TCRdb's copy carries only in-frame clones and drops some. The repertoire includes about 2,500,000 clones, about 92% of them detected once, and over 0.12% sits in the top ten. Sequenced: naive CD4+ T cells sorted from blood. These receptors were collected from a young man in good health. Both conserved end residues are part of each CDR3. The D gene is left open where the match is weak. Expanded clones are given a class, and other clones once, few, many or no size at all.

d_call,clone_size,v_call,j_call,cdr3_aa,cdr3_nt
-,-,TRBV28,TRBJ1-5,CASSFPLSNQPQHF,TGTGCCAGCAGTTTCCCGCTTAGCAATCAGCCCCAGCATTTT
-,few,TRBV21-1,TRBJ2-5,CASSAWTSGQETQYF,TGTGCCAGCAGCGCCTGGACTAGCGGACAAGAGACCCAGTACTTC
TRBD1,-,TRBV19,TRBJ1-5,CASIKTGTGINQPQHF,TGTGCCAGTATAAAGACGGGGACAGGGATCAATCAGCCCCAGCATTTT
-,-,TRBV7-3,TRBJ2-7,CASSSLGSGEQYF,TGTGCCAGCAGCTCTCTAGGAAGTGGCGAGCAGTACTTC
-,once,TRBV11-1,TRBJ1-1,CASSLSARGSRTEAFF,TGTGCCAGCAGCTTATCTGCTCGGGGGTCAAGGACTGAAGCTTTCTTT
TRBD1,-,TRBV2,TRBJ1-1,CASSEDRGLGTEAFF,TGTGCCAGCAGTGAAGACAGGGGGTTGGGCACTGAAGCTTTCTTT
-,-,TRBV5-1,TRBJ1-1,CASSSYSAGRANTEAFF,TGCGCCAGCAGCTCATACAGTGCAGGAAGGGCGAACACTGAAGCTTTCTTT
-,-,TRBV14,TRBJ2-7,CASSQVSYEQYF,TGTGCCAGCAGCCAAGTGAGCTACGAGCAGTACTTC
TRBD1,-,TRBV15,TRBJ2-7,CATSRGGGSSSYEQYF,TGTGCCACCAGCAGAGGAGGGGGCTCGAGCTCCTACGAGCAGTACTTC
-,-,TRBV19,TRBJ1-4,CASSMWTANEKLFF,TGTGCCAGTAGTATGTGGACAGCGAATGAAAAACTGTTTTTT
TRBD2,-,TRBV10-3,TRBJ2-7,CAIRLAGAGEQYF,TGTGCCATCAGACTAGCGGGAGCTGGCGAGCAGTACTTC
-,-,TRBV29-1,TRBJ1-3,CSVTPGRTGNTIYF,TGCAGCGTTACTCCCGGCAGGACAGGAAACACCATATATTTT
-,-,TRBV7-2,TRBJ2-7,CASSFWGNSYEQYF,TGTGCCAGCAGCTTCTGGGGAAACTCCTACGAGCAGTACTTC
-,-,TRBV5-1,TRBJ1-2,CASSLVGNGYTF,TGCGCCAGCAGCTTGGTTGGGAATGGCTACACCTTC
TRBD1,few,TRBV2,TRBJ2-7,CASGRQGYYEQYF,TGTGCCAGCGGACGACAGGGATACTACGAGCAGTACTTC
TRBD1,once,TRBV5-1,TRBJ2-7,CASSFAGQGPYEQYF,TGCGCCAGCAGCTTTGCAGGACAGGGGCCATACGAGCAGTACTTC
TRBD1,once,TRBV5-5,TRBJ2-1,CASSLQLLTGDEQFF,TGTGCCAGCAGCCTGCAACTATTGACAGGGGACGAGCAGTTCTTC
-,-,TRBV6-6,TRBJ2-1,CASVRRGGYNEQFF,TGTGCCAGCGTCCGTAGGGGGGGATACAATGAGCAGTTCTTC
-,-,TRBV5-1,TRBJ1-1,CASSPGVGMNTEAFF,TGCGCCAGCAGCCCAGGGGTCGGTATGAACACTGAAGCTTTCTTT
-,few,TRBV28,TRBJ1-5,CAPNQPQHF,TGTGCCCCCAATCAGCCCCAGCATTTT
-,-,TRBV28,TRBJ1-1,CASSLMTEEFGNTEAFF,TGTGCCAGCAGCCTTATGACAGAGGAGTTTGGGAACACTGAAGCTTTCTTT
-,-,TRBV5-8,TRBJ2-2,CASSRWGGVSGELFF,TGTGCCAGCAGCCGGTGGGGGGGCGTATCCGGGGAGCTGTTTTTT
TRBD2,-,TRBV7-2,TRBJ2-7,CASSTYLAGVEQYF,TGTGCCAGCAGCACCTACTTAGCGGGAGTCGAGCAGTACTTC
TRBD1,-,TRBV7-9,TRBJ1-5,CASSQDRGQGSNQPQHF,TGCGCCAGCAGCCAAGATCGGGGACAGGGTAGCAATCAGCCCCAGCATTTT